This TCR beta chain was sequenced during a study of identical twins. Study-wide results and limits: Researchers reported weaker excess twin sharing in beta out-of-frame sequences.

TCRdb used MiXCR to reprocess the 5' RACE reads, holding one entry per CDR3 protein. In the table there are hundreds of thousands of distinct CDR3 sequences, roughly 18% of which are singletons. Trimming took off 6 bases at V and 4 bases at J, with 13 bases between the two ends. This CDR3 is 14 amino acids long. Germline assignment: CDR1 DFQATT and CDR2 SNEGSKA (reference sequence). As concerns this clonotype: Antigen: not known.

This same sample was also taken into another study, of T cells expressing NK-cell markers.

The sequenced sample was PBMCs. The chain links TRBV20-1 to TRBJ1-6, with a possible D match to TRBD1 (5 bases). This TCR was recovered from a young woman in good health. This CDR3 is CSADRDSYNSPLHF. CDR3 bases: TGCAGTGCGGATCGGGACTCTTATAATTCACCCCTCCACTTT.